The 8 T cell receptor beta chains reported below all come from one sample, sequenced in a study of early T cells in non-severe SARS-CoV-2 infection. TCRdb reanalysed the 5' RACE reads using MiXCR and keeps one entry per CDR3 protein. The sample contains around 57,000 distinct CDR3 sequences, 7% to 9% of which appear only once. Sequenced: whole blood. The receptors derive from an adult who was a healthcare worker with PCR-confirmed SARS-CoV-2 infection or an uninfected control (not recorded which).

In its sample, this clonotype was seen many times. The chain combines TRBV7-8 with TRBJ1-6; a weak D match, TRBD1 (5 bases). V was cut by 5 bases and J by 0 bases, with 11 bases left in between. CDR1 SGHVS and CDR2 FQNEAQ come from the germline V gene. CDR3 size: 16 residues. The CDR3 protein is CASSGGQGSYNSPLHF. The CDR3 DNA reads as TGTGCCAGCAGCGGAGGGCAGGGCTCCTATAATTCACCCCTCCACTTT.

This clonotype has ten or more counts. J is TRBJ1-5 and V is TRBV4-1; a possible D gene is TRBD1 (6 bases). V lost 1 base and J 3 bases, leaving 10 bases between the germline ends. CDR3 length: 15 residues. The germline CDR1 and CDR2 sequences are MGHRA and YSYEKL. The CDR3 protein is CASSQGYRDNQPQHF. The DNA for the CDR3 is TGCGCCAGCAGCCAAGGTTACAGGGACAATCAGCCCCAGCATTTT.

The sample holds many counts of this clonotype. The chain couples TRBV20-1 to TRBJ1-4; 7 nucleotides agree with TRBD1. This CDR3 is 15 amino acids long. The V gene's germline CDR1 is DFQATT and CDR2 SNEGSKA (reference sequence). The V segment lost 0 bases and the J segment 8 bases; nucleotides outside the gene matches: 9. The CDR3 DNA reads TGCAGTGCTAGAGATTCTAGGACAGGTGGCGAAAAACTGTTTTTT. This sequence encodes CSARDSRTGGEKLFF.

This clonotype was counted between two and nine times. Being one base from a much bigger clone, this may be a read error. The chain couples TRBV11-2 to TRBJ2-3; 8 bases align to TRBD2. CDR1 is SGHAT and CDR2 is FQNNGV in the germline V gene. The CDR3 has 13 residues. The ends lost 5 bases at V and 7 bases at J; junction bases unmatched: 5. This chain's CDR3 is CASSNSGMHTQYF. CDR3 nucleotide sequence: TGTGCCAGCAGCAATAGCGGGATGCATACGCAGTATTTT.

This clonotype was recorded at least ten times. The chain uses TRBV29-1 and TRBJ2-3; 7 nucleotides match TRBD1. CDR3 size: 12 residues. CDR1 is SQVTM, CDR2 ANQGSEA, per germline. The V segment lost 6 bases and the J segment 8 bases; nucleotides outside the gene matches: 8. CDR3 nucleotide sequence: TGCAGCGTCGCTCGACAGGGCGGTACGCAGTATTTT. The encoded protein is CSVARQGGTQYF.

This clonotype has a count of ten or more. The chain has TRBV7-9 and TRBJ2-7, with 10 bases identical to TRBD1. Germline V gene data show CDR1 as SEHNR and CDR2 as FQNEAQ (reference sequence). V lost 5 bases to trimming and J lost 4 bases; unmatched junction nucleotides: 5. This CDR3 is 14 amino acids long. CDR3 protein: CASSNWDRGYEQYF. CDR3 DNA sequence: TGTGCCAGCAGCAACTGGGACAGGGGTTACGAGCAGTACTTC.

This sequence joins TRBV13 and TRBJ2-4, with a tentative D call TRBD1 (5 bases). Germline CDR1 is PRHDT and CDR2 is FYEKMQ (reference sequence). The CDR3 sequence is 14 residues long. The V end lost 2 bases, the J end lost 3 bases, and 8 bases lay between the germline ends. The CDR3 loop is CASSLRQYKNIQYF. The DNA of the CDR3 is TGTGCCAGCAGCTTAAGACAGTACAAAAACATTCAGTACTTC.

This clonotype was recorded a few times. The J gene is TRBJ1-1, the V gene TRBV29-1; 9 bases are a match to TRBD1. The germline CDR1 and CDR2 sequences are SQVTM and ANQGSEA. Trimming cost V 7 bases and J 6 bases; bases outside gene matches: 6. CDR3 length: 12 residues. Here the CDR3 DNA reads TGCAGCGGAGGGACAGGGATGGCTGAAGCTTTCTTT. Its translation: CSGGTGMAEAFF.